A single sample is the source of the 25 T cell receptor beta chains below, sequenced in a study of neurological immune-mediated disorders. From the 5' RACE reads, TCRdb called clonotypes with MiXCR, one entry per CDR3 protein. Of 66,000 or so distinct CDR3 sequences in the sample, roughly 5.5% were seen once. The sample comprised PBMCs. The receptors originated from a woman under 40 with multiple sclerosis.

This clonotype showed up many times. The chain employs TRBV5-1 and TRBJ2-1; D is uncertain. V dropped 6 bases and J dropped 5 bases, with 9 bases sitting between them. Germline lookup yields CDR1 SGHRS and CDR2 YFSETQ. This CDR3 comprises 12 residues. The CDR3 DNA sequence: TGCGCCAGCAAGGACGAAAACAATGAGCAGTTCTTC. Its translation: CASKDENNEQFF.

The rearrangement joins TRBV12-5 to TRBJ2-7; unclear D gene. The germline V and J ends were trimmed by 5 bases and 0 bases, with 14 bases remaining between them. CDR3 size: 15 residues. Germline CDR1 is LGHNT and CDR2 is FRNRAP. Written as DNA, the CDR3 is TGTGCTAGTGGTCCCGGACGATCAAGCTCCTACGAGCAGTACTTC. This translates into CASGPGRSSSYEQYF.

This clonotype turned up a few times. This rearrangement joins TRBV15 to TRBJ1-2, with D possibly matching TRBD1 (5 bases). Germline-derived CDR1 and CDR2 are LNHNV and YYDKDF (reference sequence). V dropped 2 bases and J dropped 7 bases, with 14 bases sitting between them. The CDR3 contains 14 residues. CDR3 in DNA: TGTGCCACCAGCAGAACAGCCGGGACGTTTGGCTACACCTTC. Its translation is CATSRTAGTFGYTF.

This clonotype was picked up many times. This chain links TRBV6-1 with TRBJ2-7, with a possible D match to TRBD2 (7 bases). The germline V gene encodes CDR1 MNHNS and CDR2 SASEGT. The length of the CDR3 is 14 residues. The germline V and J ends were trimmed by 6 bases and 0 bases, with 12 bases remaining between them. DNA of the CDR3: TGTGCCAGCAGAGCGGGACACTTCTCCTACGAGCAGTACTTC. This codes for CASRAGHFSYEQYF.

In the case of this clonotype: A junction boundary mismatches the germline segment, possibly from a read error. Here the CDR3 reads CASSYSRPRDQPQNF. Here the CDR3 DNA reads TGTGCCAGCAGTTACTCGAGACCACGGGATCAGCCCCAGAATTTT. The chain carries TRBV6-5 and TRBJ1-5; D is ambiguous. Looked up from germline, CDR1 is MNHEY and CDR2 is SVGAGI. This CDR3 is built from 15 residues.

This clonotype was picked up a small number of times. The chain employs TRBV21-1 and TRBJ1-5. TRBV21-1 represents a pseudogene. There are 14 residues in the CDR3. In DNA form, the CDR3 reads TGTGCCAGCAGCAAAGGGGCAGGCAATCAGCCCCAGAATTTT. Protein: CASSKGAGNQPQNF.

This clonotype was seen more than once but under ten times. The gene calls are TRBV20-1 and TRBJ2-3; tentative D call: TRBD2 (5 bases). The ends were cut back, 5 bases at V and 0 bases at J, with 15 bases in the middle. This CDR3 spans 15 amino acids. The germline V gene has CDR1 DFQATT and CDR2 SNEGSKA (reference sequence). For the CDR3, the DNA is TGCAGTGCTGCATCGGGGTCGACTAGCACAGATACGCAGTATTTT. Protein product: CSAASGSTSTDTQYF.

This clonotype was counted ten times or more. One junction end does not reproduce the germline sequence, and a read error may be involved. The chain links TRBV20-1 to TRBJ1-6; 9 bases line up with TRBD1. The CDR3 has 14 amino acids. Germline V gives CDR1 DFQATT, CDR2 SNEGSKA (reference sequence). The chain's CDR3 is CSAPGDREWSPLNF. CDR3 sequence (DNA): TGCAGTGCCCCCGGGGACAGGGAATGGTCACCCCTCAACTTT.

The V gene is TRBV5-1, the J gene TRBJ1-1, with TRBD1 as a possible D gene (5 bases). This CDR3 has 15 residues. The germline gives CDR1 SGHRS, CDR2 YFSETQ. Trimming took 4 bases from V and 4 from J, leaving 17 bases between them. CDR3 residues: CASSGVNQGGTEAFF. The CDR3 region has the DNA TGCGCCAGCAGCGGGGTAAACCAGGGCGGCACTGAAGCTTTCTTT.

This clonotype came up many times. The chain couples TRBV5-1 to TRBJ1-6, with 9 bases lining up with TRBD1. The CDR3 runs 16 residues. CDR1 and CDR2 from the germline V gene are SGHRS and YFSETQ. V was clipped by 0 bases and J by 8 bases; unmatched bases: 6. CDR3 sequence: CASSLEGGQGYSPLHF. The DNA for the CDR3 is TGCGCCAGCAGCTTGGAGGGGGGACAGGGTTATTCACCCCTCCACTTT.

This clonotype was recorded many times. The CDR3 loop reads CASSFGTAETQYF. CDR3 nucleotides: TGTGCCAGCAGTTTCGGGACGGCGGAGACCCAGTACTTC. This chain connects TRBV7-8 to TRBJ2-5, with D perhaps matching TRBD1 or TRBD2 (5 bases each). This CDR3 is built from 13 residues. Germline CDR1 reads SGHVS; CDR2 reads FQNEAQ. Trimming cost V 6 bases and J 5 bases, with 13 bases left between them.

V gene TRBV3-1 combines with J gene TRBJ1-2; the D gene is possibly TRBD1 (6 bases). V lost 1 base and J lost 2, with 14 bases in between. The germline V gene has CDR1 LGHDT and CDR2 YNNKEL (reference sequence). CDR3 length: 16 amino acids. The CDR3 is CASSQVAGVRNYGYTF. In DNA, the CDR3 is TGTGCCAGCAGCCAAGTTGCAGGGGTTCGGAACTATGGCTACACCTTC.

This clonotype was counted at least ten times. This chain links TRBV5-6 with TRBJ2-3; 8 bases match TRBD2. CDR1 is SGHDT and CDR2 is YYEEEE in the germline V gene. This CDR3 contains 14 residues. V was clipped by 2 bases and J by 7 bases; unmatched bases: 6. CDR3 DNA sequence: TGTGCCAGCAGCTTCGGGGGGGGGCCGAATACGCAGTATTTT. Amino acids: CASSFGGGPNTQYF.

The sample holds many counts of this clonotype. This chain connects TRBV20-1 to TRBJ2-1; 7 bases are shared with TRBD2. J lost 4 bases, V lost 5 bases, and 8 bases had no gene match. The germline V gene has CDR1 DFQATT and CDR2 SNEGSKA (reference sequence). The CDR3 spans 14 residues. This CDR3 reads CSAVREGRYNEQFF. The CDR3 DNA reads TGCAGTGCTGTAAGGGAGGGAAGGTACAATGAGCAGTTCTTC.

This clonotype was found a few times. V is TRBV5-1 and J is TRBJ2-1; TRBD1 agrees at 7 bases. Per the germline V gene, CDR1 is SGHRS and CDR2 is YFSETQ. V shed 1 base, J shed 1 base, and the junction held 8 bases outside the gene matches. The CDR3 length is 17 residues. The CDR3 DNA is TGCGCCAGCAGCTTGAAGGCAGGGGGTATTTCCTACAATGAGCAGTTCTTC. It codes for CASSLKAGGISYNEQFF.

This clonotype was observed many times. The chain is built from TRBV7-2 and TRBJ2-1; 9 nucleotides match TRBD1. CDR3 length: 15 residues. Germline loops: CDR1 SGHTA, CDR2 FQGNSA. Unmatched junction bases numbered 5, after V lost 5 bases and J lost 3 bases. The chain's CDR3 is CASSRDRDRYNEQFF. CDR3 nucleotide sequence: TGTGCCAGCAGCCGGGACAGGGACCGCTACAATGAGCAGTTCTTC.

The table lists this clonotype with many counts. CDR3 residues: CASSSPRRWDTEAFF. CDR3 nucleotide sequence: TGTGCCAGCAGCAGCCCCAGGAGGTGGGACACTGAAGCTTTCTTT. This rearrangement joins TRBV7-9 to TRBJ1-1; D remains ambiguous. The CDR3 contains 15 residues. V was shortened by 5 bases and J by 3 bases, with 16 bases between the two germline ends. CDR1 and CDR2 from the germline V gene are SEHNR and FQNEAQ (reference sequence).

Worth noting for this clonotype: A read error may account for a junction end that differs from germline. The chain joins TRBV5-6 to TRBJ1-5; D uncertain. The CDR3 covers 14 residues. Germline V CDR1 and CDR2: SGHDT, YYEEEE. CDR3 nucleotides: TGTGCCAGCAGCTTGGCGATCAGCAATCAGCCCCAGAATTTT. Amino acid sequence: CASSLAISNQPQNF.

This clonotype was detected only a few times. This sequence joins TRBV12-3 or TRBV12-4 and TRBJ2-1; 10 bases are shared with TRBD2. The CDR3 is 16 residues long. V shed 3 bases and J 4 bases; nucleotides not matched to a gene: 6. The CDR3 DNA is TGTGCCAGCAGTTTGGAGCGGGGGGGCCCTTACAATGAGCAGTTCTTC. As protein: CASSLERGGPYNEQFF.

This clonotype was counted ten times or more. The rearrangement joins TRBV2 to TRBJ1-1, with unresolved D. The CDR3 covers 10 residues. Germline CDR1 reads SNHLY; CDR2 reads FYNNEI. Between the trimmed V and J ends, which lost 3 bases and 6 bases, there was a span of 2 bases. The CDR3 sequence: CASSDAEAFF. The DNA of the CDR3 is TGTGCCAGCAGTGATGCTGAAGCTTTCTTT.

This clonotype has ten or more counts. The chain joins TRBV7-3 to TRBJ2-3; maybe TRBD1 (5 bases). V was clipped by 2 bases and J by 2 bases, with 17 bases between them. Germline CDR1 is SGHTA and CDR2 is FQGTGA. This CDR3 is built from 17 residues. Here the CDR3 reads CASSLSATGTNTDTQYF. The DNA for the CDR3 is TGTGCCAGCAGCTTATCGGCTACAGGAACTAACACAGATACGCAGTATTTT.

This clonotype came up many times. A much larger clone differs by one base, so this may be a read error. The gene calls are TRBV20-1 and TRBJ2-5, with D perhaps matching TRBD1 or TRBD2 (6 bases each). The CDR3 covers 13 residues. CDR1 and CDR2 (germline): DFQATT, SNEGSKA (reference sequence). V was pared by 5 bases and J by 6 bases, with 16 bases between. As DNA, the CDR3 is TGCAGTGCTCCGACTAGAGGGGGAAAGACCCAGTACTTC. It translates to CSAPTRGGKTQYF.

This clonotype was recorded a few times. A much larger clone differs from this one at a single base, so this may be a read error. The J gene is TRBJ1-5, the V gene TRBV20-1; D is unresolved. V was cut by 1 base and J by 2 bases, with 6 bases left in between. CDR1 DFQATT and CDR2 SNEGSKA come from the germline V gene (reference sequence). This CDR3 contains 13 residues. Written as DNA, the CDR3 is TGCAGTGCTAGAGGGAAAGGCAATCAGCCCCAGCATTTT. Protein: CSARGKGNQPQHF.

This clonotype was found many times. This chain connects TRBV3-1 to TRBJ1-3, with D unclear. Trimming cost V 1 base and J 1 base, with 8 bases left between them. Per the germline V gene, CDR1 is LGHDT and CDR2 is YNNKEL (reference sequence). The CDR3 has 15 amino acids. CDR3 sequence: CASSQVIISGNTIYF. CDR3 sequence (DNA): TGTGCCAGCAGCCAAGTCATAATTTCTGGAAACACCATATATTTT.

This clonotype was counted ten times or more. The chain recombines TRBV20-1 with TRBJ2-1; possible D gene TRBD2, 5 bases. This CDR3 has 14 residues. The ends were cut back, 0 bases at V and 5 bases at J, with 11 bases in the middle. Per germline, CDR1 DFQATT and CDR2 SNEGSKA (reference sequence). As DNA, the CDR3 is TGCAGTGCTAGAGATACTTGGCGGGACAATGAGCAGTTCTTC. Amino acid sequence: CSARDTWRDNEQFF.